This entry lists 4 T cell receptor beta chains sequenced from one sample in a study of blood T cell repertoires in COVID-19. The repertoire was sequenced with immunoSEQ multiplex PCR; TCRdb's copy has only in-frame clones and lacks some. The table includes fewer than 500,000 clones, around 89% detected once. The sequenced material came from peripheral blood. Receptors originate from a woman between 25 and 40 years old with acute or convalescent COVID-19.

The chain has TRBV11-2 and TRBJ1-2; 11 positions agree with TRBD1. The V gene end was trimmed by 1 base and the J gene end by 4 bases; junction bases not matched to a gene: 8. The CDR3 runs to 17 residues. Germline lookup yields CDR1 SGHAT and CDR2 FQNNGV. The CDR3 DNA is TGTGCCAGCAGCTTAGGTCGAGGGACAGGGGGAACCTATGGCTACACCTTC. Its protein product is CASSLGRGTGGTYGYTF.

This clone appeared a few times. The chain has TRBV3-1 (or the pseudogene TRBV3-2) and TRBJ1-5; 7 bases map to TRBD1. V lost 2 bases, J lost 4 bases, and 8 bases stayed unmatched. The CDR3 spans 16 residues. CDR1 and CDR2 from the germline V gene are LGHDT and YNNKEL (reference sequence). Written as DNA, the CDR3 is TGTGCCAGCAGCCAATCCACAGGGGCGATTAATCAGCCCCAGCATTTT. This sequence encodes CASSQSTGAINQPQHF.

The CDR3 sequence is CASSIPTGTGYGYTF. The CDR3 DNA reads TGTGCCAGTAGTATCCCGACAGGGACGGGGTATGGCTACACCTTC. The chain is built from TRBV19 and TRBJ1-2, with 7 bases that match TRBD1. The CDR3 totals 15 residues. V shed 3 bases and J 5 bases; nucleotides not matched to a gene: 9. Germline CDR1 and CDR2: LNHDA and SQIVND (reference sequence).

V is TRBV3-1 (or the pseudogene TRBV3-2) and J is TRBJ2-7; the match to TRBD2 covers 10 bases. J gave up 7 bases and V 3 bases, and 3 bases lay outside the gene matches. Germline CDR1 LGHDT, CDR2 YNNKEL (reference sequence). The CDR3 sequence is 13 residues long. The CDR3 spells CASSQSGGGEQYF. The CDR3 nucleotides read TGTGCCAGCAGCCAGAGCGGGGGGGGAGAGCAGTACTTC.